This TCR beta chain was sequenced in a study of T cells in Graves' hyperthyroidism and ophthalmopathy. Researchers amplified the TCR beta CDR3 regions from RNA transcripts. The study used the HTBI primer set for a first-round RT-PCR of the TCR CDR3. Using its own MiXCR run on the multiplex PCR reads, TCRdb lists one record per CDR3 protein. The table shows more than 550,000 distinct CDR3 sequences, with about 18% occurring only once. This clonotype has a handful of counts. The CDR3 contains 15 residues. Germline values: CDR1 MGHRA, CDR2 YSYEKL. Between the trimmed V and J ends, which lost 4 bases and 0 bases, there was a span of 10 bases.

The sample was blood. The clonotype originates from a man between 50 and 59 years old with Graves' hyperthyroidism. This chain links TRBV4-1 with TRBJ1-5; the D gene is possibly TRBD1 (6 bases). The CDR3 here is CASSLQGPSNQPQHF. As DNA, the CDR3 is TGCGCCAGCAGCCTGCAGGGGCCTAGCAATCAGCCCCAGCATTTT.